Given below is one T cell receptor (beta chain) in context. Its specificity is not known. As to treatment: oral pan-JAK inhibitor, 5-10 mg twice daily. RNA was extracted and reverse transcribed into cDNA as the sequencing template. Generated by immunoSEQ multiplex PCR, the TCRdb table keeps only in-frame clones and is missing some. The repertoire includes around 210,000 clones, about 64% of them detected once, and 4% to 4.5% sits in the top ten. Trimming removed 4 bases at V and 0 bases at J, with 1 base between. Germline-derived CDR1 and CDR2 are SGDLS and YYNGEE. The CDR3 loop spans 11 amino acids. The source of the sample is a study of CD8+ T cells in alopecia areata. Across the whole study: Among treated patients, oral tofacitinib was administered at 5 to 10 mg twice daily. The tofacitinib course ran for 6 to 18 months and was followed by 6 months off drug. Study observations and caveats: More clonal than normal scalp was lesional scalp, particularly alopecia totalis/universalis. Among the top 100, expanded CD8+ clones were significantly decreased by tofacitinib, as was scalp clonality.

The material was CD4+ T cells sorted from blood, obtained at week 4, from a patient treated with tofacitinib. V is TRBV9 and J is TRBJ2-5; D unresolved. This clonotype was sampled from a human donor with alopecia areata. The CDR3 sequence is CASSNQETQYF. The CDR3 coding sequence is TGTGCCAGCAGCAACCAAGAGACCCAGTACTTC.